This TCR beta chain is drawn from a study of blood T cell repertoires in COVID-19. The overall study: Acute and convalescent COVID-19 samples came from the United States, Italy and Spain. In each case, the material was cDNA or gDNA derived from T cells, B-cell-depleted T cells, or PBMCs.

As handled by the study authors: Scientists estimated how many nucleated cells there were by amplifying reference gene primers. The protocol was immunoSEQ multiplex PCR, while the TCRdb copy is restricted to in-frame clones and leaves out a portion. The V and J calls and clone size were taken over from that table, and D and trimming were inferred from the DNA. The table shows some 80,000 clones, with 60% to 85% occurring only once. The sequencing input was peripheral blood. The TCR sequence derives from a human donor in a cohort sampled during active COVID-19.

The CDR3 reads CASSTRGYGNTIYF. DNA for the CDR3: TGTGCCAGCAGTACCCGGGGTTATGGAAACACCATATATTTT. The rearrangement uses TRBV6-5 and TRBJ1-3; D is unclear. The CDR3 runs 14 residues. Per germline, CDR1 MNHEY and CDR2 SVGAGI. The V end lost 5 bases, the J end lost 3 bases, and 11 bases lay between the germline ends.